Listed below are T cell receptor beta chains from one sample, sequenced in a study of T cell responses to AZD1222 COVID-19 vaccine. Data came from immunoSEQ multiplex PCR; TCRdb stores just in-frame clones and leaves some out. The table shows about 120,000 clones, with 75% to 90% occurring only once. Sequencing used peripheral blood, obtained on day 0 of AZD1222 vaccination. The receptor source for this set is an adult in good health. Each CDR3 is given with its conserved first and last residue. The D gene is left open where the match is weak. Some rows mark clone size as missing; the rest say once, few, many or name a class of expanded clone.

TRBV7-2	TRBJ1-2	-	once	14	CASSSNPALYGYTF	TGTGCCAGCAGCTCCAACCCAGCCCTATATGGCTACACCTTC
TRBV6-5	TRBJ1-2	TRBD1	-	13	CASRADRGYGYTF	TGTGCCAGCAGAGCGGACAGGGGATATGGCTACACCTTC
TRBV2	TRBJ2-3	-	-	14	CASAGVVGTDTQYF	TGTGCCAGCGCAGGGGTTGTCGGCACAGATACGCAGTATTTT
TRBV7-8	TRBJ2-3	-	few	15	CASSPGGLIVDTQYF	TGTGCCAGCAGCCCGGGGGGCTTAATAGTGGATACGCAGTATTTT
TRBV27	TRBJ1-5	-	-	15	CASSFDGGSNQPQHF	TGTGCCAGCAGTTTTGATGGGGGAAGCAATCAGCCCCAGCATTTT
TRBV18	TRBJ1-2	TRBD1	-	19	CASSPPTPGTGPSPGGYTF	TGTGCCAGCTCACCGCCGACACCAGGGACAGGCCCCTCGCCGGGGGGCTACACCTTC
TRBV3-1/TRBV3-2	TRBJ2-5	TRBD2	-	17	CASSQEPGLAGRETQYF	TGTGCCAGCAGCCAAGAACCGGGACTAGCGGGGAGGGAGACCCAGTACTTC
TRBV12-3/TRBV12-4	TRBJ1-5	-	-	13	CASSLREGQPQHF	TGTGCCAGCAGTTTACGGGAGGGGCAGCCCCAGCATTTT
TRBV7-2	TRBJ1-1	TRBD1	few	13	CASSFGQAEGAFF	TGTGCCAGCAGCTTTGGACAGGCCGAGGGAGCTTTCTTT
TRBV6-2/TRBV6-3	TRBJ2-1	TRBD1	-	13	CASSYQTGTEQFF	TGTGCCAGCAGTTACCAGACAGGGACTGAGCAGTTCTTC
TRBV18	TRBJ2-1	-	-	15	CASSPDASEGDEQFF	TGTGCCAGCTCACCAGACGCTAGCGAAGGGGATGAGCAGTTCTTC
TRBV6-5	TRBJ1-5	TRBD1	-	12	CASRQGDQPQHF	TGTGCCAGCAGGCAGGGGGATCAGCCCCAGCATTTT
TRBV6-1	TRBJ2-7	TRBD1	-	14	CASSELGTVYEQYF	TGTGCCAGCAGTGAACTTGGGACAGTCTACGAGCAGTACTTC
TRBV3-1/TRBV3-2	TRBJ2-3	-	-	14	CASSQGSVGDTQYF	TGTGCCAGCAGCCAAGGAAGTGTGGGAGATACGCAGTATTTT
TRBV5-3	TRBJ1-5	-	-	11	CARSLARLQHF	TGTGCCAGAAGCTTGGCAAGGCTCCAGCATTTT
TRBV6-5	TRBJ1-3	-	once	15	CASISRPQSGNTIYF	TGTGCCAGCATAAGCAGGCCGCAATCTGGAAACACCATATATTTT
TRBV7-9	TRBJ1-2	-	-	12	CASSTLIYGYTF	TGTGCCAGCAGCACACTTATCTATGGCTACACCTTC
TRBV14	TRBJ2-7	-	-	16	CASSQDFRSSSYEQYF	TGTGCCAGCAGCCAAGATTTTCGGAGTAGCTCCTACGAGCAGTACTTC
TRBV5-1	TRBJ2-3	TRBD2	once	14	CASSLDRGADTQYF	TGCGCCAGCAGCTTGGACCGGGGGGCAGATACGCAGTATTTT
TRBV3-1/TRBV3-2	TRBJ2-7	TRBD2	few	15	CASSPWASGRARQYF	TGTGCCAGCAGCCCCTGGGCTAGCGGGAGGGCCAGGCAGTACTTC